The 9 T cell receptor beta chains in this list originate from one sample, sequenced in a study of T cell clonality in common variable immunodeficiency. TCRdb keeps only in-frame clones here, not all; method: immunoSEQ multiplex PCR. There are under 50,000 clones in the sample, none observed a single time. The sample comprised peripheral blood mononuclear cells. The source is a person between 18 and 75 years old in good health.

This clone has at least ten counts. The read finishes 3 residues shy of the CDR3 end, and the germline J gene is used to complete it. The chain carries TRBV18 and TRBJ1-5; 9 positions match TRBD1. The CDR3 sequence is 16 residues long. The V and J ends lost 3 bases and 6 bases, in that order; junction bases with no gene match: 9. CDR1 and CDR2 (germline): KGHSH, LQKENI. The sequenced CDR3 bases are TGTGCCAGCTCACCCTCAGGACAGGGGACTGGTCAGCCC. Residues: CASSPSGQGTGQP. The whole CDR3 sequence is CASSPSGQGTGQPQHF.

This clone appeared a few times. The read falls 3 residues short of the CDR3 end, and the missing part is taken from the germline J gene. The V and J genes are TRBV19 and TRBJ1-2, with a possible D match to TRBD1 (6 bases). The CDR3 runs 13 residues. Germline CDR1 is LNHDA and CDR2 is SQIVND (reference sequence). The CDR3 loop is CASSLGHLYDYTF. Partial CDR3 DNA: TGTGCCAGTAGTTTGGGACACCTCTACGAC.

This clone was recorded many times. The read falls 3 residues short of the CDR3 end, and the missing part is taken from the germline J gene. The chain links TRBV7-9 to TRBJ2-5, with D unclear. From germline, CDR1 is SEHNR and CDR2 FQNEAQ (reference sequence). This CDR3 spans 13 amino acids. Trimming removed 2 bases at V and 2 bases at J, with 6 bases between. The covered CDR3 bases are TGTGCCAGCAGCTTACTGTCTCAAGAGACC. Translated: CASSLLSQET. The entire CDR3 reads CASSLLSQETQYF.

This clone was picked up many times. Read data end 3 residues before the CDR3 end; the end is taken from the germline J gene. The chain couples TRBV10-3 to TRBJ2-7; 10 nucleotides line up with TRBD1. V lost 4 bases, J lost 5 bases, and 8 bases stayed unmatched. Germline-derived CDR1 and CDR2 are ENHRY and SYGVKD. The CDR3 consists of 15 residues. Partial CDR3 DNA: TGTGCCATCAGTGGAGTGGGACAGGGGTTCAACGAG. As protein: CAISGVGQGFNE. The entire CDR3 sequence reads CAISGVGQGFNEQYF.

Ten or more counts support this clone. The CDR3 end is not reached by the read, which stops 3 residues before it; the germline J gene fills it in. The J gene is TRBJ1-5, the V gene TRBV29-1; D not resolved. CDR1 is SQVTM and CDR2 is ANQGSEA in the germline V gene. Trimming removed 5 bases at V and 0 bases at J, with 8 bases between. This CDR3 is built from 13 residues. CDR3: CSVTEGSNQPQHF. The CDR3 bases that were read are TGCAGCGTTACCGAAGGTAGCAATCAGCCC.

Many counts were recorded for this clone. The read ends 3 residues before the CDR3 terminus; that terminus is restored from the germline J gene. V usage is TRBV5-5 and J usage is TRBJ2-1; 8 positions match TRBD1. Germline V gene sequence: CDR1 SGHKS, CDR2 YYEKEE (reference sequence). CDR3 length equals 15 residues. V shed 3 bases, J shed 1 base, and the junction held 3 bases outside the gene matches. CDR3 sequence reads: CASSYWTGSYNEQFF. Incomplete CDR3 DNA: TGTGCCAGCAGCTACTGGACAGGGTCCTACAATGAG.

In its sample, this clone was seen many times. The read terminates 3 residues ahead of where the CDR3 ends, so the germline J gene completes it. This chain uses TRBV29-1 with TRBJ2-1; TRBD1 agrees at 10 bases. V was pared by 7 bases and J by 6 bases, with 6 bases of the junction left unmatched. CDR1 and CDR2 from the germline V gene are SQVTM and ANQGSEA. The CDR3 spans 13 residues. The sequenced part of the CDR3 DNA is TGCAGCGCCTGCGACAGGGGGCTCAATGAG. Translation gives CSACDRGLNE. The CDR3 in full is CSACDRGLNEQFF.

For this clone: The CDR3 is cut off 3 residues early in the read; its end comes from the germline J gene. V usage is TRBV5-1 and J usage is TRBJ2-1; 10 bases match TRBD2. Germline trimming cut 0 bases from V and 9 bases from J; bases unmatched to any gene: 6. There are 15 residues in the CDR3. The germline gives CDR1 SGHRS, CDR2 YFSETQ. CDR3 DNA (partial): TGCGCCAGCAGCTTGGCAGCGGGGGGGATGGGTGAG. Residues: CASSLAAGGMGE. From start to end, the CDR3 is CASSLAAGGMGEQFF.

For this clone: The read terminates 3 residues ahead of where the CDR3 ends, so the germline J gene completes it. The V and J genes are TRBV2 and TRBJ2-5; 9 positions agree with TRBD1. Per germline, CDR1 SNHLY and CDR2 FYNNEI. The CDR3 consists of 15 residues. Unmatched junction bases numbered 4, after V lost 2 bases and J lost 3 bases. Here the CDR3 reads CASSEWDRVEETQYF. The CDR3 bases that were read are TGTGCCAGCAGTGAATGGGACAGGGTAGAAGAGACC.